The clone carrying this TCR beta chain was seen more than once but under ten times. Its target is not known. The data belong to a study of T cell repertoires in cytomegalovirus infection. Study results and caveats: Ex vivo responses were dominated by HLA-C-restricted CMV-specific TCR beta clonotypes.

From germline, CDR1 is SGHRS and CDR2 YFSETQ. The CDR3 spans 14 residues. Trimming removed 3 bases from V and 6 bases from J, with 13 bases in between. MiXCR was run by TCRdb on the reads, yielding one entry per CDR3 protein. The repertoire holds fewer than 300,000 distinct CDR3 sequences, with about 25% as singletons. The genes are TRBV5-1 and TRBJ2-4; a possible D gene is TRBD1 (6 bases). The sequenced sample consisted of PBMCs. This clonotype originated in a human donor in good health (CMV status not recorded). Some clones in this sample may be carry-over from other donors' samples. The chain's CDR3 is CASSSNTGINIQYF. The CDR3 DNA reads as TGCGCCAGCAGCTCCAATACAGGGATAAACATTCAGTACTTC. The full variable domain, in which reference TRBV5-1 and TRBJ2-4 provide the parts outside the CDR3, is KAGVTQTPRYLIKTRGQQVTLSCSPISGHRSVSWYQQTPGQGLQFLFEYFSETQRNKGNFPGRFSGRQFSNSRSEMNVSTLELGDSALYLCASSSNTGINIQYFGAGTRLSVL.